These 26 T cell receptor beta chains originate from one sample sequenced in a study of blood T cells in healthy people across ages. The second PCR ran roughly 6 to 11 cycles with a sample-barcoded 5' primer and J-beta primers. MiXCR, run by TCRdb on the 5' RACE reads, gives a single entry per CDR3 protein. The table lists about a million distinct CDR3 sequences, 45% to 60% of them singletons. Material: blood. Every receptor here comes from a woman aged 55-75 years in good health.

This chain links TRBV20-1 with TRBJ2-1; the match to TRBD2 covers 8 bases. This CDR3 is 15 amino acids long. Germline CDR1 is DFQATT and CDR2 is SNEGSKA (reference sequence). Trimming took 3 bases from V and 7 from J; bases not matched to a gene: 11. CDR3 residues: CSARDSGTLGNEQFF. The CDR3 bases are TGCAGTGCTAGGGATAGCGGGACCCTAGGGAATGAGCAGTTCTTC.

The chain combines TRBV29-1 with TRBJ2-3; the D gene is possibly TRBD1 (5 bases). Deletions cut 6 bases from V and 0 bases from J, with 13 bases between. Germline V gene lookup returns CDR1 SQVTM and CDR2 ANQGSEA. The length of the CDR3 is 14 residues. Written as DNA, the CDR3 is TGCAGCGTGCCTGCAGGGTTTAGCACAGATACGCAGTATTTT. The encoded protein is CSVPAGFSTDTQYF.

The chain links TRBV20-1 to TRBJ2-5, with 9 nucleotides matching TRBD2. This CDR3 comprises 14 residues. Germline values: CDR1 DFQATT, CDR2 SNEGSKA (reference sequence). V gave up 5 bases and J gave up 5 bases; unmatched junction bases: 9. CDR3 amino acids: CSAPRSGRGETQYF. The CDR3 region has the DNA TGCAGTGCTCCCCGTAGCGGGAGAGGCGAGACCCAGTACTTC.

This clonotype was observed a few times. The chain couples TRBV7-9 to TRBJ2-3; 9 nucleotides agree with TRBD1. CDR1 and CDR2 (germline): SEHNR, FQNEAQ (reference sequence). The CDR3 extends over 17 amino acids. J was trimmed by 5 bases and V by 4 bases; bases with no gene match: 13. CDR3 DNA sequence: TGTGCCAGCAGCTCACAAGGAAAACAGGGGGCTAGAGATACGCAGTATTTT. This encodes CASSSQGKQGARDTQYF.

The CDR3 DNA follows: TGTGCCAGCAGCAAAGATGGGGACGGAAGCTCCTACAATGAGCAGTTCTTC. It encodes CASSKDGDGSSYNEQFF. The rearrangement links TRBV21-1 to TRBJ2-1; TRBD1, the table's D call, lacks a check against the DNA. TRBV21-1 is given as a pseudogene. CDR3 length equals 17 residues.

This chain links TRBV12-3 or TRBV12-4 with TRBJ2-1; TRBD2 might be the D (5 bases). The CDR3 is 14 residues long. Deletions cut 2 bases from V and 4 bases from J, with 9 bases between. The CDR3 spells CASSLRRGYNEQFF. In nucleotides, the CDR3 is TGTGCCAGCAGTTTAAGGAGAGGGTACAATGAGCAGTTCTTC.

V and J are TRBV2 and TRBJ2-1; D is unclear. The CDR3 length is 11 residues. Germline V gene lookup returns CDR1 SNHLY and CDR2 FYNNEI. Trimming cost V 5 bases and J 9 bases, with 8 bases left between them. DNA for the CDR3: TGTGCCAGCAGTCGCGCTGGTGAGCAGTTCTTC. Encoded protein: CASSRAGEQFF.

This clonotype has a handful of counts. This rearrangement joins TRBV7-2 to TRBJ1-2, with a possible D match to TRBD1 (6 bases). Between the trimmed V and J ends, which lost 5 bases and 2 bases, there was a span of 12 bases. This CDR3 comprises 14 residues. Germline V CDR1 and CDR2: SGHTA, FQGNSA. The CDR3 loop is CASSTRTANYGYTF. The CDR3 nucleotides are TGTGCCAGCAGCACCCGGACAGCCAACTATGGCTACACCTTC.

This clonotype has only a few counts. The V and J genes are TRBV6-5 and TRBJ2-3, with D hard to call. The CDR3 length is 14 residues. The V end was cut by 4 bases, the J end by 2 bases, with 10 bases between. In germline, CDR1 is MNHEY, CDR2 SVGAGI. Here the CDR3 DNA reads TGTGCCAGCAGTTTCGACACAACCACAGATACGCAGTATTTT. Residues: CASSFDTTTDTQYF.

V and J are TRBV4-2 and TRBJ2-7, with D possibly TRBD1 on 6 matching bases. V lost 0 bases and J lost 2, with 14 bases in between. CDR1 and CDR2 (germline): LGHNA, YNFKEQ. The CDR3 length is 16 residues. CDR3 protein: CASSQDLRTATYEQYF. The CDR3 DNA is TGTGCCAGCAGCCAAGACCTACGGACAGCTACCTACGAGCAGTACTTC.

In nucleotides, the CDR3 is TGCGCCAGCAGCTCTGTGTCTGCCACAGATACGCAGTATTTT. Translation gives CASSSVSATDTQYF. The chain combines TRBV5-1 with TRBJ2-3, with no clear D. Trimming removed 3 bases at V and 2 bases at J, with 10 bases between. Germline loops: CDR1 SGHRS, CDR2 YFSETQ. This CDR3 has 14 residues.

This clonotype was detected a few times. V is TRBV28 and J is TRBJ2-6, with 10 bases that match TRBD1. V lost 6 bases, J lost 0 bases, and 2 bases stayed unmatched. CDR1 and CDR2 from the germline V gene are MDHEN and SYDVKM. The CDR3 is 16 amino acids. The CDR3 sequence is CASRTGGNSGANVLTF. The CDR3 nucleotides are TGTGCCAGCAGGACAGGGGGCAACTCTGGGGCCAACGTCCTGACTTTC.

As for this clonotype: The junction departs from the called germline gene at one end, perhaps through a read error. The V gene is TRBV2, the J gene TRBJ2-1, with TRBD1 as a possible D gene (7 bases). The CDR3 has 14 residues. The germline V gene encodes CDR1 SNHLY and CDR2 FYNNEI. The chain's CDR3 is CAGRGAGQYNEQFF. The DNA for the CDR3 is TGTGCCGGCAGAGGGGCGGGACAGTACAATGAGCAGTTCTTC.

J is TRBJ2-6 and V is TRBV28, with D possibly being TRBD2 (5 bases). The CDR3 consists of 14 residues. Trimming took off 6 bases at V and 3 bases at J, with 9 bases between the two ends. In germline, CDR1 is MDHEN, CDR2 SYDVKM. CDR3 residues: CASRLGVGANVLTF. CDR3 coding DNA: TGTGCCAGCAGGCTCGGGGTTGGGGCCAACGTCCTGACTTTC. Complete variable domain (other parts from reference TRBV28 and TRBJ2-6): DVKVTQSSRYLVKRTGEKVFLECVQDMDHENMFWYRQDPGLGLRLIYFSYDVKMKEKGDIPEGYSVSREKKERFSLILESASTNQTSMYLCASRLGVGANVLTFGAGSRLTVL.

To note about this clonotype: The junction departs from germline at one end; a sequencing error may be responsible. V gene TRBV6-1 combines with J gene TRBJ2-4, with 8 bases fitting TRBD1. The J call may not be correct, given that the DNA end is closer to TRBJ2-7. CDR3 length: 15 residues. CDR1 and CDR2 (germline): MNHNS, SASEGT. The CDR3 DNA is TGTGCCGGCAGTGTGACCGGGACAGGACACTACGAGCAGTACTTC. It codes for CAGSVTGTGHYEQYF.

The V call is TRBV4-3, the J call TRBJ2-3; TRBD1 is a possible D gene (5 bases). V was trimmed by 0 bases and J by 11 bases, leaving 15 bases between them. This CDR3 comprises 14 residues. Germline values: CDR1 LGHNA, CDR2 YSLEER. The CDR3 DNA reads TGCGCCAGCAGCCAAGATGGCCCCGCTAGGGGGCAGTATTTT. Protein product: CASSQDGPARGQYF.

This chain joins TRBV4-1 and TRBJ1-5; 7 nucleotides align to TRBD1. The CDR3 contains 16 residues. Trimming removed 3 bases from V and 2 bases from J; junction bases left unmatched: 7. Germline values: CDR1 MGHRA, CDR2 YSYEKL. The CDR3 loop is CASSHHIRGGNQPQHF. In nucleotides, the CDR3 is TGCGCCAGCAGCCACCACATCAGGGGGGGCAATCAGCCCCAGCATTTT.

The table lists this clonotype with a few counts. The rearrangement joins TRBV5-1 to TRBJ2-7; 8 nucleotides match TRBD2. V dropped 5 bases and J dropped 3; count of bases not matched to a gene: 7. Germline CDR1 is SGHRS and CDR2 is YFSETQ. This CDR3 has 14 amino acids. This CDR3 is CASSIAGLFYEQYF. Written as DNA, the CDR3 is TGCGCCAGCAGTATAGCGGGACTCTTCTACGAGCAGTACTTC. Variable domain in full (rest from reference TRBV5-1 and TRBJ2-7): KAGVTQTPRYLIKTRGQQVTLSCSPISGHRSVSWYQQTPGQGLQFLFEYFSETQRNKGNFPGRFSGRQFSNSRSEMNVSTLELGDSALYLCASSIAGLFYEQYFGPGTRLTVT.

Details on this clonotype: One junction end does not reproduce the germline sequence, and a read error may be involved. The chain is built from TRBV7-9 and TRBJ2-7; no reliable D call. The end of the DNA fits TRBJ2-4 better, so the J call may be wrong. Germline V gene lookup returns CDR1 SEHNR and CDR2 FQNEAQ (reference sequence). The CDR3 loop spans 11 amino acids. As DNA, the CDR3 is TGTGTCAGCAGCCCCGAAAACATTCAGTACTTC. Protein: CVSSPENIQYF.

This chain connects TRBV5-5 to TRBJ2-5; TRBD2 might be the D (6 bases). Germline CDR1 and CDR2: SGHKS and YYEKEE (reference sequence). The CDR3 loop spans 15 amino acids. Trimming pared 4 bases from V and 11 bases from J, leaving 24 bases between. The CDR3 region has the DNA TGTGCCAGCAGCATGATAGCGGACTCCTACAATGAGCAGTACTTC. Translation: CASSMIADSYNEQYF. The full variable domain, rest sourced from reference TRBV5-5 and TRBJ2-5, is DAGVTQSPTHLIKTRGQQVTLRCSPISGHKSVSWYQQVLGQGPQFIFQYYEKEERGRGNFPDRFSARQFPNYSSELNVNALLLGDSALYLCASSMIADSYNEQYFGPGTRLLVL.

V gene TRBV7-9 combines with J gene TRBJ1-3; TRBD1 might be the D (5 bases). The length of the CDR3 is 15 residues. The germline V and J ends were trimmed by 1 base and 0 bases, with 7 bases remaining between them. CDR1 and CDR2 (germline): SEHNR, FQNEAQ (reference sequence). The chain's CDR3 is CASSLEGSSGNTIYF. DNA for the CDR3: TGTGCCAGCAGCTTAGAGGGGAGCTCTGGAAACACCATATATTTT.

There are many counts of this clonotype. The rearrangement joins TRBV7-2 to TRBJ2-4, with D perhaps matching TRBD1 (5 bases). V dropped 1 base and J dropped 0 bases, with 10 bases sitting between them. CDR3 length: 16 amino acids. Germline lookup yields CDR1 SGHTA and CDR2 FQGNSA. As DNA, the CDR3 is TGTGCCAGCAGCTTAGGGGGCTTCGTAGCCAAAAACATTCAGTACTTC. It specifies CASSLGGFVAKNIQYF. The entire variable domain, with the rest obtained from reference TRBV7-2 and TRBJ2-4, is as follows: GAGVSQSPSNKVTEKGKDVELRCDPISGHTALYWYRQSLGQGLEFLIYFQGNSAPDKSGLPSDRFSAERTGGSVSTLTIQRTQQEDSAVYLCASSLGGFVAKNIQYFGAGTRLSVL.

This chain connects TRBV9 to TRBJ2-3, with 11 bases fitting TRBD2. J lost 6 bases, V lost 3 bases, and 12 bases had no gene match. CDR1 and CDR2 from the germline V gene are SGDLS and YYNGEE. This CDR3 spans 17 amino acids. CDR3: CASSGPATGLAVDTQYF. CDR3 in DNA: TGTGCCAGCAGCGGACCAGCGACGGGACTAGCGGTCGATACGCAGTATTTT.

This clonotype was counted once. This chain joins TRBV28 and TRBJ2-7; a possible D gene is TRBD2 (7 bases). The J call is doubtful: the DNA matches TRBJ2-5 better. There are 15 residues in the CDR3. Germline V gene sequence: CDR1 MDHEN, CDR2 SYDVKM. Written as DNA, the CDR3 is TGTGCCAGCAGTTTAGGAGGGGGGGGAGCAGAGACCCAGTACTTC. Its protein is CASSLGGGGAETQYF.

The chain is built from TRBV7-9 and TRBJ1-4; D is unclear. The CDR3 spans 14 residues. Germline V gene data show CDR1 as SEHNR and CDR2 as FQNEAQ (reference sequence). V shed 4 bases and J shed 0 bases, with 6 bases lying between them. CDR3 bases: TGTGCCAGCAGCTCAGTTGCAACTAATGAAAAACTGTTTTTT. It yields the protein CASSSVATNEKLFF.

The chain combines TRBV4-1 with TRBJ1-2; no clear D gene. Per the germline V gene, CDR1 is MGHRA and CDR2 is YSYEKL. V shed 3 bases and J shed 3 bases, with 14 bases lying between them. This CDR3 has 15 residues. CDR3 sequence (DNA): TGCGCCAGCAGCCATTTTCACACCCTCGACTATGGCTACACCTTC. This encodes CASSHFHTLDYGYTF.